These 11 T cell receptor beta chains came from one sample sequenced in a study of cytomegalovirus exposure and HLA in healthy donors. PCR employed 60 Vbeta and 13 Jbeta primers. The repertoire was sequenced with immunoSEQ multiplex PCR; TCRdb's copy has only in-frame clones and lacks some. The sample carries some 180,000 clones, 77% recorded once. Sequenced input: PBMCs. The receptors were gathered from a man aged 18 to 29 in good health and CMV-seronegative.

The chain joins TRBV2 to TRBJ2-1, with TRBD2 identical over 9 bases. This CDR3 spans 14 amino acids. J was trimmed by 5 bases and V by 4 bases; bases with no gene match: 3. Looked up from germline, CDR1 is SNHLY and CDR2 is FYNNEI. CDR3 in DNA: TGTGCCAGCAGTGTACAGCGGGGGGACAATGAGCAGTTCTTC. Its translation: CASSVQRGDNEQFF.

In this sample, this clone turned up a few times. The rearrangement links TRBV11-2 to TRBJ2-7, with TRBD2 identical over 11 bases. From germline, CDR1 is SGHAT and CDR2 FQNNGV. V shed 2 bases, J shed 5 bases, and the junction held 5 bases outside the gene matches. The CDR3 consists of 15 residues. Written as DNA, the CDR3 is TGTGCCAGCAGCTTATCGACTAGCGGGAAGGACGAGCAGTACTTC. Protein sequence: CASSLSTSGKDEQYF.

The V gene is TRBV7-9, the J gene TRBJ2-1, with 8 bases aligning to TRBD1. Per germline, CDR1 SEHNR and CDR2 FQNEAQ (reference sequence). V gave up 5 bases and J gave up 2 bases; unmatched junction bases: 5. The CDR3 spans 15 residues. CDR3 sequence: CASSHRTGTYNEQFF. In DNA, the CDR3 is TGTGCCAGCAGCCACAGGACAGGGACCTACAATGAGCAGTTCTTC.

The chain links TRBV19 to TRBJ2-7; TRBD2 matches 8 bases. Germline V gene lookup returns CDR1 LNHDA and CDR2 SQIVND (reference sequence). The V segment lost 3 bases and the J segment 0 bases; nucleotides outside the gene matches: 4. The CDR3 loop spans 15 amino acids. The CDR3 region is CASSMQTSASYEQYF. The CDR3 DNA sequence: TGTGCCAGTAGTATGCAGACTAGCGCCTCCTACGAGCAGTACTTC.

The chain recombines TRBV5-4 with TRBJ2-1; TRBD2 matches at 7 bases. Germline CDR1 reads SGHNT; CDR2 reads YYREEE (reference sequence). The CDR3 sequence is 15 residues long. V lost 4 bases, J lost 2 bases, and 6 bases stayed unmatched. CDR3 sequence reads: CASSPASGAYNEQFF. Written as DNA, the CDR3 is TGTGCCAGCAGCCCGGCTAGCGGAGCCTACAATGAGCAGTTCTTC.

The gene calls are TRBV7-2 and TRBJ2-5; perhaps TRBD2 as D (5 bases). This CDR3 has 15 amino acids. Trimming stripped 4 bases from V and 0 bases from J, with 12 bases between. Germline CDR1 reads SGHTA; CDR2 reads FQGNSA. CDR3 sequence (DNA): TGTGCCAGCAGCTCACAGCGGAAGTACCAAGAGACCCAGTACTTC. Amino acids: CASSSQRKYQETQYF.

This clone was observed a single time. J is TRBJ2-5 and V is TRBV11-2, with TRBD1 as a possible D gene (5 bases). This CDR3 has 14 residues. Germline lookup yields CDR1 SGHAT and CDR2 FQNNGV. V shed 1 base and J shed 4 bases, with 10 bases lying between them. The CDR3 is CASSLVRGRETQYF. CDR3 in DNA: TGTGCCAGCAGCTTAGTTAGGGGTAGAGAGACCCAGTACTTC.

This clone turned up a few times. The V call is TRBV7-9, the J call TRBJ1-2; TRBD1 matches at 7 bases. Looked up from germline, CDR1 is SEHNR and CDR2 is FQNEAQ (reference sequence). The CDR3 spans 15 residues. V lost 1 base and J lost 3; bases outside the gene matches: 5. CDR3 bases: TGTGCCAGCAGCTTAGTAGGGGGGACAGACTATGGCTACACCTTC. Its protein is CASSLVGGTDYGYTF.

This sequence joins TRBV5-8 and TRBJ2-1; possible D gene TRBD2, 6 bases. Germline V gives CDR1 SGHTS, CDR2 YDEGEE. The CDR3 spans 14 residues. With 0 bases removed from V and 4 bases from J, the gap between germline ends came to 8 bases. DNA of the CDR3: TGTGCCAGCAGCTTGGGCGGGGAGTACAATGAGCAGTTCTTC. Protein product: CASSLGGEYNEQFF.

This clone was recorded once. V is TRBV30 and J is TRBJ2-1, with 7 bases identical to TRBD2. The J segment lost 1 base and the V segment lost 3 bases, leaving 6 bases of the junction unmatched. This CDR3 comprises 15 residues. CDR1 GTSNPN and CDR2 SVGIG come from the germline V gene (reference sequence). The CDR3 coding sequence is TGTGCCTGGAGGACGGGACTAAGGTCCTACAATGAGCAGTTCTTC. It codes for CAWRTGLRSYNEQFF. Full variable domain (outside the CDR3, taken from reference TRBV30 and TRBJ2-1): SQTIHQWPATLVQPVGSPLSLECTVEGTSNPNLYWYRQAAGRGLQLLFYSVGIGQISSEVPQNLSASRPQDRQFILSSKKLLLSDSGFYLCAWRTGLRSYNEQFFGPGTRLTVL.

The chain uses TRBV7-9 and TRBJ1-2; no clear D gene. Trimming cost V 5 bases and J 6 bases, with 19 bases left between them. The CDR3 totals 15 residues. Per the germline V gene, CDR1 is SEHNR and CDR2 is FQNEAQ (reference sequence). CDR3 residues: CASSPHGQETNGYTF. The CDR3, as DNA: TGTGCCAGCAGCCCCCACGGGCAGGAGACTAATGGCTACACCTTC.